The 14 T cell receptor beta chains below come from one sample, sequenced in a study of CD8 T cells in ankylosing spondylitis. Each CDR3 protein gets one entry after TCRdb re-called the 5' RACE reads with MiXCR. The repertoire holds 220,000 or so distinct CDR3 sequences, with about 11% as singletons. Material: blood, either unsorted or a sorted T cell fraction (not recorded which). Receptors were obtained from a male donor with ankylosing spondylitis or in good health (not recorded which).

This clonotype was picked up many times. This chain joins TRBV5-1 and TRBJ2-7, with a weak D call TRBD1 (6 bases). Trimming pared 4 bases from V and 5 bases from J, leaving 19 bases between. Germline CDR1 reads SGHRS; CDR2 reads YFSETQ. The CDR3 totals 15 residues. The CDR3 DNA sequence: TGCGCCAGCAGCCTGGACAGCACGGAGGTCGACGAGCAGTACTTC. Translated: CASSLDSTEVDEQYF.

This clonotype was counted only a few times. The gene calls are TRBV5-1 and TRBJ2-3; 10 nucleotides agree with TRBD1. Germline assignment: CDR1 SGHRS and CDR2 YFSETQ. The CDR3 loop spans 15 amino acids. Unmatched junction bases numbered 6, after V lost 4 bases and J lost 4 bases. Here the CDR3 reads CASSPDRGQSDTQYF. As DNA, the CDR3 is TGCGCCAGCAGCCCCGACAGGGGGCAATCAGATACGCAGTATTTT.

This clonotype was counted at least ten times. V usage is TRBV29-1 and J usage is TRBJ1-2; 7 bases are shared with TRBD1. The CDR3 spans 15 residues. Germline V CDR1 and CDR2: SQVTM, ANQGSEA. V lost 4 bases and J lost 4; bases outside the gene matches: 12. DNA of the CDR3: TGCAGCGTTGTAGGGGGCGCACTGAGTTCCTATGGCTACACCTTC. It specifies CSVVGGALSSYGYTF.

This rearrangement joins TRBV29-1 to TRBJ1-1, with TRBD1 matching over 8 bases. The CDR3 contains 13 residues. From germline, CDR1 is SQVTM and CDR2 ANQGSEA. V gave up 5 bases and J gave up 5 bases; unmatched junction bases: 7. DNA of the CDR3: TGCAGCGTTACCGGACAGGGAGGTACTGAAGCTTTCTTT. Protein: CSVTGQGGTEAFF.

This clonotype appeared many times. The chain carries TRBV12-3 or TRBV12-4 and TRBJ2-1; 11 positions agree with TRBD1. The CDR3 sequence is 16 residues long. Trimming removed 5 bases from V and 5 bases from J; junction bases left unmatched: 8. In DNA form, the CDR3 reads TGTGCCAGCAGTGCCTGGACAGGGGGCGCAGACAATGAGCAGTTCTTC. Its protein product is CASSAWTGGADNEQFF.

This clonotype appeared many times. The chain combines TRBV20-1 with TRBJ1-5, with D possibly matching TRBD1 (6 bases). The germline V gene encodes CDR1 DFQATT and CDR2 SNEGSKA (reference sequence). There are 15 residues in the CDR3. Between the trimmed V and J ends, which lost 1 base and 5 bases, there was a span of 15 bases. The CDR3 sequence: CSARGPTAGDQPQHF. The CDR3 DNA is TGCAGTGCTAGAGGACCCACAGCAGGGGATCAGCCCCAGCATTTT.

This clonotype has ten or more counts. The rearrangement links TRBV24-1 to TRBJ1-5; possible D gene TRBD1, 5 bases. The germline gives CDR1 KGHDR, CDR2 SFDVKD. The CDR3 loop spans 14 amino acids. Trimming left V 4 bases short and J 1 base short, with 7 bases between. The CDR3 spells CATSEGDSNQPQHF. In DNA form, the CDR3 reads TGTGCCACCAGTGAAGGGGACAGCAATCAGCCCCAGCATTTT.

Many counts were recorded for this clonotype. V gene TRBV28 combines with J gene TRBJ1-5, with D uncertain. This CDR3 is 15 amino acids long. V gave up 3 bases and J gave up 6 bases, with 15 bases separating them. Germline V gene sequence: CDR1 MDHEN, CDR2 SYDVKM. The CDR3 here is CASSFSLGGSQPQHF. DNA for the CDR3: TGTGCCAGCAGTTTTTCGTTAGGAGGGAGTCAGCCCCAGCATTTT. The full variable domain, with the rest looked up from reference TRBV28 and TRBJ1-5, is DVKVTQSSRYLVKRTGEKVFLECVQDMDHENMFWYRQDPGLGLRLIYFSYDVKMKEKGDIPEGYSVSREKKERFSLILESASTNQTSMYLCASSFSLGGSQPQHFGDGTRLSIL.

In this sample, this clonotype turned up a few times. The genes are TRBV5-6 and TRBJ2-3; no reliable D call. V lost 7 bases and J 1 base, leaving 16 bases between the germline ends. Germline V CDR1 and CDR2: SGHDT, YYEEEE. The CDR3 runs to 15 residues. CDR3 sequence: CASLTTRDRTDTQYF. The CDR3 DNA reads TGTGCCAGCCTTACTACGAGAGACCGCACAGATACGCAGTATTTT.

J is TRBJ1-2 and V is TRBV9; TRBD1 might be the D (6 bases). The V and J ends lost 2 bases and 6 bases respectively, with 8 bases between them. The V gene's germline CDR1 is SGDLS and CDR2 YYNGEE. This CDR3 is built from 12 residues. CDR3 in amino acids: CASSVDSHGYTF. In DNA, the CDR3 is TGTGCCAGCAGCGTGGACAGCCATGGCTACACCTTC. The full variable domain, its missing parts supplied by reference TRBV9 and TRBJ1-2, is DSGVTQTPKHLITATGQRVTLRCSPRSGDLSVYWYQQSLDQGLQFLIQYYNGEERAKGNILERFSAQQFPDLHSELNLSSLELGDSALYFCASSVDSHGYTFGSGTRLTVV.

This chain links TRBV20-1 with TRBJ2-3; a possible D gene is TRBD2 (6 bases). The CDR3 extends over 14 amino acids. Looked up from germline, CDR1 is DFQATT and CDR2 is SNEGSKA (reference sequence). CDR3 amino acids: CSGGKGRFQDTQYF. CDR3 coding DNA: TGCAGCGGAGGGAAGGGGAGGTTTCAAGATACGCAGTATTTT.

This clonotype was picked up many times. This CDR3 is CASSSEEDSYEQYF. In DNA, the CDR3 is TGTGCCAGCAGCTCTGAGGAGGACTCCTACGAGCAGTACTTC. The chain links TRBV5-5 to TRBJ2-7; D might be TRBD2 (5 bases). V was pared by 3 bases and J by 0 bases, with 10 bases between. Germline assignment: CDR1 SGHKS and CDR2 YYEKEE (reference sequence). CDR3 length: 14 residues.

Ten or more counts support this clonotype. The genes are TRBV7-2 and TRBJ1-5, with 8 nucleotides matching TRBD1. The V gene end was trimmed by 1 base and the J gene end by 4 bases; junction bases not matched to a gene: 6. CDR1 is SGHTA, CDR2 FQGNSA, per germline. The CDR3 loop spans 16 amino acids. CDR3 nucleotide sequence: TGTGCCAGCAGCTTAGGATCAGGGGGCTCGAATCAGCCCCAGCATTTT. Its translation: CASSLGSGGSNQPQHF.

This clonotype was recorded at least ten times. The chain carries TRBV20-1 and TRBJ2-1; 9 bases align to TRBD2. This CDR3 is built from 16 residues. Germline values: CDR1 DFQATT, CDR2 SNEGSKA (reference sequence). The V and J ends lost 0 bases and 4 bases, in that order; junction bases with no gene match: 7. The CDR3 DNA sequence: TGCAGTGCTAGAGATTCTGGCGGGGGGGCGTACAATGAGCAGTTCTTC. Translation: CSARDSGGGAYNEQFF.